The 24 T cell receptor beta chains given below trace back to one sample, sequenced in a study of regulatory T cells in long-lasting Graves disease. Time point reported: newly diagnosed GD, antithyroid drugs for less than 3 months. Extracted RNA from PBMCs served as the source of the TCR library. In building TCR beta libraries, iRepertoire HTBI primers were used together with Arm-PCR of CDR3 regions. TCRdb itself ran the multiplex PCR reads through MiXCR, one entry per CDR3 protein. The sample holds around 420,000 distinct CDR3 sequences, roughly a sixth seen once. This material consisted of peripheral blood mononuclear cells (PBMCs), taken at new diagnosis, from a patient treated with antithyroid drugs. Receptors were obtained from a female donor with Graves disease.

The chain joins TRBV27 to TRBJ2-5; 7 bases line up with TRBD2. Germline lookup yields CDR1 MNHEY and CDR2 SMNVEV (reference sequence). The CDR3 contains 15 residues. Germline trimming cut 5 bases from V and 1 base from J; bases unmatched to any gene: 7. Written as DNA, the CDR3 is TGTGCCAGCAGTCGAGTTACTAGCGCCCAAGAGACCCAGTACTTC. Translation gives CASSRVTSAQETQYF.

There are many counts of this clonotype. This sequence joins TRBV4-3 and TRBJ1-2, with 11 bases that match TRBD1. Germline V gene data show CDR1 as LGHNA and CDR2 as YSLEER. The V gene end was trimmed by 4 bases and the J gene end by 6 bases; junction bases not matched to a gene: 7. CDR3 length: 15 amino acids. The CDR3 DNA follows: TGCGCCAGCAGCCCCTCGGGACAGGGGGTAAATGGCTACACCTTC. It specifies CASSPSGQGVNGYTF.

This clonotype was seen repeatedly, ten times or more. The rearrangement joins TRBV5-1 to TRBJ1-2; D not resolved. The ends were cut back, 0 bases at V and 6 bases at J, with 9 bases in the middle. There are 13 residues in the CDR3. In germline, CDR1 is SGHRS, CDR2 YFSETQ. Here the CDR3 reads CASSLAGSDGYTF. The DNA of the CDR3 is TGCGCCAGCAGCTTGGCCGGGTCGGATGGCTACACCTTC.

On this clonotype itself: This likely reflects a read error, since a far larger clone is one base away. This chain uses TRBV11-2 with TRBJ2-7, with D maybe TRBD2 (5 bases). This CDR3 has 17 amino acids. Trimming pared 5 bases from V and 0 bases from J, leaving 20 bases between. CDR1 is SGHAT, CDR2 FQNNGV, per germline. CDR3 bases: TGTGCCAGCAGCCCCTCACTCGGAGCGCGGGTCTCCTACGAGCAGTACTTC. Protein: CASSPSLGARVSYEQYF. Based on the CDR3 plus reference TRBV11-2 and TRBJ2-7, the full variable domain is EAGVAQSPRYKIIEKRQSVAFWCNPISGHATLYWYQQILGQGPKLLIQFQNNGVVDDSQLPKDRFSAERLKGVDSTLKIQPAKLEDSAVYLCASSPSLGARVSYEQYFGPGTRLTVT.

This clonotype was seen repeatedly, ten times or more. The V and J genes are TRBV4-3 and TRBJ2-7, with 9 bases matching TRBD2. The CDR3 is made up of 17 amino acids. V lost 0 bases to trimming and J lost 6 bases; unmatched junction nucleotides: 12. CDR1 is LGHNA, CDR2 YSLEER, per germline. In DNA form, the CDR3 reads TGCGCCAGCAGCCAAGAATCGGTAGCGGGAGTGGGCGGCGAGCAGTACTTC. It specifies CASSQESVAGVGGEQYF.

J is TRBJ1-4 and V is TRBV7-9; D not certain. The CDR3 totals 13 residues. Trimming removed 5 bases from V and 8 bases from J, with 12 bases in between. Germline V gives CDR1 SEHNR, CDR2 FQNEAQ (reference sequence). CDR3 in amino acids: CASSQVGPEKLFF. The CDR3 region has the DNA TGTGCCAGCAGCCAGGTGGGCCCGGAAAAACTGTTTTTT.

The table lists this clonotype with many counts. This chain links TRBV9 with TRBJ2-1, with 7 positions matching TRBD2. Germline lookup yields CDR1 SGDLS and CDR2 YYNGEE. The CDR3 length is 16 residues. Unmatched junction bases numbered 4, after V lost 0 bases and J lost 1 base. CDR3 coding DNA: TGTGCCAGCAGCGTAGGAGGGAGGGCGTCCTACAATGAGCAGTTCTTC. This gives the protein CASSVGGRASYNEQFF. The full variable domain, its missing parts supplied by reference TRBV9 and TRBJ2-1, is DSGVTQTPKHLITATGQRVTLRCSPRSGDLSVYWYQQSLDQGLQFLIQYYNGEERAKGNILERFSAQQFPDLHSELNLSSLELGDSALYFCASSVGGRASYNEQFFGPGTRLTVL.

The genes are TRBV12-3 or TRBV12-4 and TRBJ1-2; D gene unclear. The CDR3 length is 13 residues. Trimming took 3 bases from V and 8 from J, leaving 13 bases between them. The CDR3 here is CASSFRLNRGYTF. The CDR3 DNA reads TGTGCCAGCAGTTTTCGGTTAAACCGAGGCTACACCTTC.

This clonotype showed up just a few times. This chain links TRBV7-2 with TRBJ1-4, with D tentatively TRBD1 (6 bases). Between the trimmed V and J ends, which lost 4 bases and 7 bases, there was a span of 13 bases. This CDR3 spans 14 amino acids. Germline CDR1 and CDR2: SGHTA and FQGNSA. CDR3 DNA: TGTGCCAGCAGCTCCCGGGACAAGGGTGAAAAACTGTTTTTT. It is translated as CASSSRDKGEKLFF.

This clonotype was recorded at least ten times. The chain uses TRBV3-1 and TRBJ2-5; no clear D. The germline CDR1 and CDR2 sequences are LGHDT and YNNKEL (reference sequence). This CDR3 is built from 14 residues. Deletions cut 4 bases from V and 3 bases from J, with 12 bases between. CDR3 in DNA: TGTGCCAGCAGCCCAGACATTGCTAAAGAGACCCAGTACTTC. Protein product: CASSPDIAKETQYF.

The chain's CDR3 is CASSLRGQGPNEQFF. DNA of the CDR3: TGCGCCAGCAGCCTACGCGGACAGGGACCCAATGAGCAGTTCTTC. This chain joins TRBV4-1 and TRBJ2-1; 8 bases match TRBD1. Germline V gene data show CDR1 as MGHRA and CDR2 as YSYEKL. The V gene end was trimmed by 4 bases and the J gene end by 6 bases; junction bases not matched to a gene: 8. The CDR3 has 15 residues.

This clonotype was recorded a few times. The rearrangement links TRBV4-3 to TRBJ2-1; 7 positions agree with TRBD1. The CDR3 consists of 15 residues. The germline gives CDR1 LGHNA, CDR2 YSLEER. Trimming at V came to 8 bases and at J to 3 bases, leaving 10 bases not matched to a gene. CDR3 in amino acids: CASSWGTGDYNEQFF. In DNA form, the CDR3 reads TGCGCCAGCTCGTGGGGAACAGGGGACTACAATGAGCAGTTCTTC.

This clonotype has ten or more counts. V and J are TRBV18 and TRBJ1-5; TRBD1 is a possible D gene (5 bases). Germline-derived CDR1 and CDR2 are KGHSH and LQKENI. The CDR3 length is 13 residues. Trimming shortened V by 4 bases and J by 7 bases, and 11 bases separated the two germline ends. The CDR3 sequence is CASSQGFGQPQHF. DNA for the CDR3: TGTGCCAGCTCACAGGGGTTTGGCCAGCCCCAGCATTTT.

The chain is built from TRBV18 and TRBJ2-1, with a tentative D call TRBD1 (6 bases). CDR1 KGHSH and CDR2 LQKENI come from the germline V gene. Trimming stripped 6 bases from V and 0 bases from J, with 15 bases between. This CDR3 has 16 amino acids. The CDR3 coding sequence is TGTGCCAGCTCCCGCTCCGGGACAAGCTCCTACAATGAGCAGTTCTTC. As protein: CASSRSGTSSYNEQFF. Full variable domain (missing parts from reference TRBV18 and TRBJ2-1): NAGVMQNPRHLVRRRGQEARLRCSPMKGHSHVYWYRQLPEEGLKFMVYLQKENIIDESGMPKERFSAEFPKEGPSILRIQQVVRGDSAAYFCASSRSGTSSYNEQFFGPGTRLTVL.

This clonotype has ten or more counts. The chain is built from TRBV5-8 and TRBJ1-5, with TRBD1 matching over 9 bases. The CDR3 covers 16 residues. Looked up from germline, CDR1 is SGHTS and CDR2 is YDEGEE. Unmatched junction bases numbered 11, after V lost 4 bases and J lost 6 bases. Here the CDR3 DNA reads TGTGCCAGCAGCCCGGTGGGACAGGGCTGGGCTCAGCCCCAGCATTTT. Translated, it gives CASSPVGQGWAQPQHF.

As regards this clonotype: This probably arose from a read error, given a far larger clone one base away. The chain has TRBV3-1 and TRBJ2-1; D unresolved. This CDR3 has 14 residues. CDR1 is LGHDT and CDR2 is YNNKEL in the germline V gene (reference sequence). The DNA of the CDR3 is TGTGCCAGCAGCTTTCCGGGCCGCCAAGAGACCCAGCACTTC. It specifies CASSFPGRQETQHF.

To note about this clonotype: A much more abundant neighbour one base away suggests this may be a read error. The V and J genes are TRBV27 and TRBJ1-1; no reliable D call. Germline V gives CDR1 MNHEY, CDR2 SMNVEV (reference sequence). The V end lost 2 bases, the J end lost 5 bases, and 6 bases lay between the germline ends. The CDR3 is 12 amino acids. The CDR3 coding sequence is TGTGCCAGCAGTTTACGGGAGACTGAAGCTTTCTTT. Translation gives CASSLRETEAFF.

This clonotype was detected many times. The gene calls are TRBV27 and TRBJ2-2; D ambiguous. From germline, CDR1 is MNHEY and CDR2 SMNVEV (reference sequence). The CDR3 extends over 16 amino acids. V was trimmed by 2 bases and J by 0 bases, leaving 10 bases between them. CDR3 loop: CASSLLRASNTGELFF. The DNA for the CDR3 is TGTGCCAGCAGTTTACTCCGGGCCTCGAACACCGGGGAGCTGTTTTTT.

The table lists this clonotype with many counts. The V and J genes are TRBV28 and TRBJ1-1; D is uncertain. V lost 3 bases and J 3 bases, leaving 11 bases between the germline ends. Germline V gene sequence: CDR1 MDHEN, CDR2 SYDVKM. CDR3 size: 14 residues. The CDR3, as DNA: TGTGCCAGCAGTTTGGAGGGTCTGGACACTGAAGCTTTCTTT. Protein: CASSLEGLDTEAFF.

The J gene is TRBJ2-6, the V gene TRBV12-3 or TRBV12-4, with 8 bases aligning to TRBD1. The CDR3 is 18 amino acids. V gave up 1 base and J gave up 4 bases; unmatched junction bases: 9. This chain's CDR3 is CASSLGTGPGAGANVLTF. The DNA for the CDR3 is TGTGCCAGCAGTTTAGGGACAGGGCCCGGCGCCGGGGCCAACGTCCTGACTTTC.

In this sample, this clonotype turned up many times. V and J are TRBV27 and TRBJ1-2, with 7 bases aligning to TRBD1. The CDR3 sequence is 13 residues long. CDR1 and CDR2 from the germline V gene are MNHEY and SMNVEV (reference sequence). J was trimmed by 4 bases and V by 5 bases; bases with no gene match: 4. The CDR3 DNA reads TGTGCCAGCAGTACAGGGGTTGGCTATGGCTACACCTTC. The encoded protein is CASSTGVGYGYTF.

The sample holds many counts of this clonotype. The chain employs TRBV6-1 and TRBJ1-5, with D uncertain. Trimming removed 6 bases at V and 5 bases at J, with 17 bases between. This CDR3 has 15 amino acids. Germline V lookup: CDR1 MNHNS, CDR2 SASEGT. In DNA, the CDR3 is TGTGCCAGCAGCGCGAACAGACCTGGGGATCAGCCCCAGCATTTT. This codes for CASSANRPGDQPQHF.

This clonotype has ten or more counts. J is TRBJ1-1 and V is TRBV27; a possible D gene is TRBD1 (5 bases). Germline V lookup: CDR1 MNHEY, CDR2 SMNVEV (reference sequence). The ends were cut back, 10 bases at V and 8 bases at J, with 20 bases in the middle. The CDR3 consists of 13 residues. The CDR3 loop is CATQQGRVTEAFF. The CDR3 region has the DNA TGTGCCACCCAGCAAGGCAGGGTCACCGAAGCTTTCTTT.

There are many counts of this clonotype. The V gene is TRBV12-3 or TRBV12-4, the J gene TRBJ1-4; D not resolved. Trimming removed 4 bases from V and 0 bases from J, with 6 bases in between. This CDR3 region has 14 residues. The CDR3 sequence is CASSSSSTNEKLFF. In nucleotides, the CDR3 is TGTGCCAGCAGTTCTTCATCAACTAATGAAAAACTGTTTTTT.